The 7 T cell receptor beta chains given below trace back to one sample, sequenced in a study of cytomegalovirus exposure and HLA in healthy donors. Primers for the PCR totalled 60 Vbeta and 13 Jbeta. The protocol was immunoSEQ multiplex PCR, while the TCRdb copy is restricted to in-frame clones and leaves out a portion. The sample records 100,000 to 150,000 clones, 70% to 85% being singletons. The sample comprised PBMCs. These receptors came from a boy aged 2 to 10 in good health and CMV-seronegative.

The chain employs TRBV6-4 and TRBJ1-3, with 10 nucleotides matching TRBD1. After removal of 8 bases from V and 0 bases from J, the junction contained 4 bases not matched to a gene. The CDR3 is made up of 15 amino acids. Germline CDR1 reads MRHNA; CDR2 reads SNTAGT. The CDR3 is CASGRTGGSGNTIYF. For the CDR3, the DNA is TGTGCCAGCGGAAGGACAGGGGGCTCTGGAAACACCATATATTTT.

The chain has TRBV27 and TRBJ2-7, with D unresolved. The CDR3 contains 14 residues. V lost 2 bases and J lost 6, with 14 bases in between. Germline CDR1 is MNHEY and CDR2 is SMNVEV (reference sequence). This CDR3 is CASSLREATGEQYF. Written as DNA, the CDR3 is TGTGCCAGCAGTTTAAGAGAAGCCACTGGCGAGCAGTACTTC.

Here the CDR3 DNA reads TGCGCCAGCAGCGACCCCGCTAGCGTCGACGGGGAGCTGTTTTTT. Translation gives CASSDPASVDGELFF. The V and J genes are TRBV5-1 and TRBJ2-2, with a possible D match to TRBD2 (6 bases). V gave up 4 bases and J gave up 7 bases, with 17 bases separating them. The CDR3 consists of 15 residues. Germline-derived CDR1 and CDR2 are SGHRS and YFSETQ.

This clone has only one observation. The chain employs TRBV27 and TRBJ2-1; 9 nucleotides align to TRBD2. CDR3 length: 15 amino acids. Germline-derived CDR1 and CDR2 are MNHEY and SMNVEV (reference sequence). With V trimmed by 5 bases and J by 8 bases, 10 bases remained unmatched. CDR3: CASSPMVAGEYEQFF. The DNA of the CDR3 is TGTGCCAGCAGTCCTATGGTAGCGGGAGAGTATGAGCAGTTCTTC.

This chain links TRBV30 with TRBJ2-7, with 9 bases that match TRBD1. The CDR3 extends over 13 amino acids. The V and J ends lost 5 bases and 1 base, in that order; junction bases with no gene match: 3. Germline CDR1 GTSNPN, CDR2 SVGIG (reference sequence). The CDR3 DNA follows: TGTGCCTGGGGGACAGGGCTTTCCTACGAGCAGTACTTC. It specifies CAWGTGLSYEQYF. Complete variable domain (other parts from reference TRBV30 and TRBJ2-7): SQTIHQWPATLVQPVGSPLSLECTVEGTSNPNLYWYRQAAGRGLQLLFYSVGIGQISSEVPQNLSASRPQDRQFILSSKKLLLSDSGFYLCAWGTGLSYEQYFGPGTRLTVT.

The table lists this clone with a few counts. This rearrangement joins TRBV19 to TRBJ2-1; tentatively, D is TRBD1 (6 bases). V was cut by 1 base and J by 4 bases, with 11 bases left in between. The germline V gene encodes CDR1 LNHDA and CDR2 SQIVND (reference sequence). This CDR3 contains 15 residues. The CDR3 sequence is CASSIAGDLYNEQFF. CDR3 bases: TGTGCCAGTAGTATAGCAGGGGATCTTTACAATGAGCAGTTCTTC.

This rearrangement joins TRBV27 to TRBJ2-1, with 9 bases aligning to TRBD2. The V segment lost 5 bases and the J segment 8 bases; nucleotides outside the gene matches: 13. Germline CDR1 MNHEY, CDR2 SMNVEV (reference sequence). The CDR3 sequence is 16 residues long. CDR3 region: CASSTQAGGPGDEQFF. The CDR3 DNA sequence: TGTGCCAGCAGTACACAAGCGGGGGGCCCTGGGGATGAGCAGTTCTTC.